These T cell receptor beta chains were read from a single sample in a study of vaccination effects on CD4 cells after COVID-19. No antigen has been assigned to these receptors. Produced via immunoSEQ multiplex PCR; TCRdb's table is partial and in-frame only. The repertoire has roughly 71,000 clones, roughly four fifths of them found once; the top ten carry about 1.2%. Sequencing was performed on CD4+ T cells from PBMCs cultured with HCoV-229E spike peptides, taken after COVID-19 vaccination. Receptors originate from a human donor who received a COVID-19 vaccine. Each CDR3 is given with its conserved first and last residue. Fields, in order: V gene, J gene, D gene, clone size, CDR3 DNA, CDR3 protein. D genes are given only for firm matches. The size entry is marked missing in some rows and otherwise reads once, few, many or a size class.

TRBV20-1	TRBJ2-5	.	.	TGCAGTGGGGTCCGTGGGGAGACCCAGTACTTC	CSGVRGETQYF
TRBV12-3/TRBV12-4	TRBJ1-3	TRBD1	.	TGTGCCAGCAGAAGGACAGGAGGAAACACCATATATTTT	CASRRTGGNTIYF
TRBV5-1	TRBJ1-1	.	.	TGCGCCAGCAGCTTACGACCCAACCTTGAAGCTTTCTTT	CASSLRPNLEAFF
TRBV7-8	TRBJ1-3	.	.	TGTGCCAGCAGCCCCCGCGTTGTCAGGGTTAGTCAGGTGGACACCATATATTTT	CASSPRVVRVSQVDTIYF
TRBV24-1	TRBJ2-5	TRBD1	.	TGTGCCACCAGTGATGGACAGGGGCCGCGGGAGACCCAGTACTTC	CATSDGQGPRETQYF
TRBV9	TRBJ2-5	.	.	TGTGCCAGCAGCGTAGCAGATTGGGGGACCAGCCACCAAGAGACCCAGTACTTC	CASSVADWGTSHQETQYF
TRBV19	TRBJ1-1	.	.	TGTGCCAGTAGTCTCGGTCGGGTCGTGAACACTGAAGCTTTCTTT	CASSLGRVVNTEAFF
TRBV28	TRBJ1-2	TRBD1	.	TGTGCCAGCCAGGTTATAAGGGACAGGGGAGGTTCACACTATGGCTACACCTTC	CASQVIRDRGGSHYGYTF
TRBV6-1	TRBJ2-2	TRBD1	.	TGTGCCAGCAGTGAAGATGGGACAGGGAGGGACGGGGAGCTGTTTTTT	CASSEDGTGRDGELFF
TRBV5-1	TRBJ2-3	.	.	TGCGCCAGCAGCGACCCGACAGGCCCAGATACGCAGTATTTT	CASSDPTGPDTQYF
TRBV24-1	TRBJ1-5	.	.	TGTGCCACCAGTGATTGGGCCAGCAATCAGCCCCAGCATTTT	CATSDWASNQPQHF
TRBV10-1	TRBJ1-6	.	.	TGCGCCAGCAACGCCGAGGTGAATTCACCCCTCCACTTT	CASNAEVNSPLHF
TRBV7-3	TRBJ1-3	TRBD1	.	TGTGCCAGCAGCCTTTCGACAGGGAGCGGAAACACCATATATTTT	CASSLSTGSGNTIYF
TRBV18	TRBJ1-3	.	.	TGTGCCAGCTCACCGGGAGGGACTGGAAACACCATATATTTT	CASSPGGTGNTIYF
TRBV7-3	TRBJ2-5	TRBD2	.	TGTGCCAGCAGCAATAGCGGGGCGGGAGAGACCCAGTACTTC	CASSNSGAGETQYF
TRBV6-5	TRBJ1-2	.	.	TGTGCCAGTGGGAGATTCTATGGCTACACCTTC	CASGRFYGYTF
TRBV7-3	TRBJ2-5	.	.	TGTGCCAGCAGCCTCGCGGGGAGAGGGGAGACCCAGTACTTC	CASSLAGRGETQYF
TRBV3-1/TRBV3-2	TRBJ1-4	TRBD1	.	TGTGCCAGCAGCCTCACAGGGGCAGGTGTTGAAAAACTGTTTTTT	CASSLTGAGVEKLFF
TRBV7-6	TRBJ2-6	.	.	TGTGCCAGCAGCTTACTAAGCTCTGGGGCCAACGTCCTGACTTTC	CASSLLSSGANVLTF
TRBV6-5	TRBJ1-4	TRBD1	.	TGTGCCAGCGCTTCGGCGACAGGGTCTAATGAAAAACTGTTTTTT	CASASATGSNEKLFF
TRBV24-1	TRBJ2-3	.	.	TGTGCCACCAGTCATCTGGGCCCCAGCACAGATACGCAGTATTTT	CATSHLGPSTDTQYF
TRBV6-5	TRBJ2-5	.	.	TGTGCCAGCAGCAGCGGACCGGGGGAGACCCAGTACTTC	CASSSGPGETQYF
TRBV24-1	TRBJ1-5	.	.	TGTGCCACCAGTGATCAGCCAGGCAATCAGCCCCAGCATTTT	CATSDQPGNQPQHF
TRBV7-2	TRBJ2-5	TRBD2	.	TGTGCCAGCAGCTTAGTCCCGGGACTAGCGGGGGGCCCTGAGACCCAGTACTTC	CASSLVPGLAGGPETQYF
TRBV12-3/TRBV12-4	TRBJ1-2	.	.	TGTGCCAGCAGTCCTGGAGGCGGCTACACCTTC	CASSPGGGYTF
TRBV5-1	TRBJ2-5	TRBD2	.	TGCGCCAGCAGCTTGGCCCCAGCGGGGGTCCCCGAGACCCAGTACTTC	CASSLAPAGVPETQYF
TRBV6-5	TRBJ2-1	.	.	TGTGCCAGTTCTGAACGGAAGGGCAGGACTGAGCAGTTCTTC	CASSERKGRTEQFF
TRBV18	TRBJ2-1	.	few	TGTGCCAGCTCACCGAATGGGGGCCCCAATGAGCAGTTCTTC	CASSPNGGPNEQFF
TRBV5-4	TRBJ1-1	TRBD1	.	TGTGCCAGCAGCTTGGGACAGGGTGGAGGCATGAACACTGAAGCTTTCTTT	CASSLGQGGGMNTEAFF
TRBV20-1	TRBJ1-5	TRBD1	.	TGCAGTGCTAGTCGGACAGGGGGTTCTCTAAAGCCCCAGCATTTT	CSASRTGGSLKPQHF
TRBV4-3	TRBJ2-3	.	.	TGCGCCAGCAGCCAACCTACCTCCGCTAGCACAGATACGCAGTATTTT	CASSQPTSASTDTQYF
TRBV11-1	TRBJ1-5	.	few	TGTGCCAGCAGCTCCGACGGGAATCAGCCCCAGCATTTT	CASSSDGNQPQHF
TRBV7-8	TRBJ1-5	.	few	TGTGCCAGCAGCTTAGATTGGACGGCCAATCAGCCCCAGCATTTT	CASSLDWTANQPQHF
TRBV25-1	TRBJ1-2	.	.	TGTGCCAGCAGTGAGGACAGTGTTAGAGGCTACACCTTC	CASSEDSVRGYTF
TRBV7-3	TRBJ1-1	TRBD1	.	TGTGCCAGCAGCTTAGGTTACAGGGGCACTGAAGCTTTCTTT	CASSLGYRGTEAFF
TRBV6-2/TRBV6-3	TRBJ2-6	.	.	TGTGCCAGCAGTCAAAACCCTGGGGCCAACGTCCTGACTTTC	CASSQNPGANVLTF
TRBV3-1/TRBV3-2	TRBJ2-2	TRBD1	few	TGTGCCAGCAGACTTGAGGGGGCAGGCGGGGAGCTGTTTTTT	CASRLEGAGGELFF
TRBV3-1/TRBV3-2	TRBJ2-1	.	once	TGTGCCAGCAGCCGGATGGCGGACCACCAAGGGGAGTTCTTC	CASSRMADHQGEFF
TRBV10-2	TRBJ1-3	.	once	TGCGCCAGCAGTGAGTCCCCGGCAGGGATGAGAGGAAACACCATATATTTT	CASSESPAGMRGNTIYF
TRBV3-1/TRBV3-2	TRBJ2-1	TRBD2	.	TGTGCCAGCAGCCTCCGGGGCAGCGGGGGGTTCTCCTACAATGAGCAGTTCTTC	CASSLRGSGGFSYNEQFF
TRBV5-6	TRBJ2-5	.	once	TGTGCCAGCAGCCAGGGGACCAATATAGTATCGGAGACCCAGTACTTC	CASSQGTNIVSETQYF
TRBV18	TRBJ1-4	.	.	TGTGCCAGCTCACGAGGGGTCTCAGCGGCAACTAATGAAAAACTGTTTTTT	CASSRGVSAATNEKLFF
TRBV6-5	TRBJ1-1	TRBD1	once	TGTGCCAGCAAGCCGGCGGTAGGGGGCGGGGAAGCTTTCTTT	CASKPAVGGGEAFF
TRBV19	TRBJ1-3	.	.	TGTGCCAGTAGTATAGGACGGATGATCTCTGGAAACACCATATATTTT	CASSIGRMISGNTIYF
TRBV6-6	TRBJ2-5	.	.	TGTGCCAGCAGAGCGTCGACAGAGACCCAGTACTTC	CASRASTETQYF
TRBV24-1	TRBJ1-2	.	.	TGTGCCACCAGCAGGGGCCAAGCTAACTATGGCTACACCTTC	CATSRGQANYGYTF
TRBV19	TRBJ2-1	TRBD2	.	TGTGCCAGTGGATACTCAGGCGGGGAGGGAGAGCAGTTCTTC	CASGYSGGEGEQFF
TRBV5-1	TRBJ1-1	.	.	TGCGCCAGCACTCCCCTGGGGCCGATGAACACTGAAGCTTTCTTT	CASTPLGPMNTEAFF
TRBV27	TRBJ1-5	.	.	TGTGCCAGCAGTTTAACCGCTTTGGCCCATAGCAATCAGCCCCAGCATTTT	CASSLTALAHSNQPQHF
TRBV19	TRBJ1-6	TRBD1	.	TGTGCCAGTAGTTCCCTCCGGACAGGGCCCTGGGCACCCCTCCACTTT	CASSSLRTGPWAPLHF
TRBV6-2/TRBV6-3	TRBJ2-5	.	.	TGTGCCAGCGGCCCACCACAGCGGGAGACCCAGTACTTC	CASGPPQRETQYF
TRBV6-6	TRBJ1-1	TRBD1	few	TGTGCCAGCAGTCGGGGACAGGGGGCGAACACTGAAGCTTTCTTT	CASSRGQGANTEAFF
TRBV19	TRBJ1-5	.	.	TGTGCCAGTAGTCCCGCAGGGCCTAGCAATCAGCCCCAGCATTTT	CASSPAGPSNQPQHF